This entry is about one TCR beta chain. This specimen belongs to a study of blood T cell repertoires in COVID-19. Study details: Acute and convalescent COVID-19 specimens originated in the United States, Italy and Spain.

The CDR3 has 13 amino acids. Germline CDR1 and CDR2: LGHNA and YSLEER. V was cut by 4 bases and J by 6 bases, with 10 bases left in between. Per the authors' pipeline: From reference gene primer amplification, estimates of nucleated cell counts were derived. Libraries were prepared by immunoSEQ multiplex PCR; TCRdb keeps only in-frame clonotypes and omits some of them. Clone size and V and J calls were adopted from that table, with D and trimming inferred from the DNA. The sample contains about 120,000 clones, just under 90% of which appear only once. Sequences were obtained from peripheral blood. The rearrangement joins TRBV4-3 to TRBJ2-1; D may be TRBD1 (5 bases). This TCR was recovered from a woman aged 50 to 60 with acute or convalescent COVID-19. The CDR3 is CASSLGPLNEQFF. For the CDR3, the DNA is TGCGCCAGCAGCCTGGGGCCACTCAATGAGCAGTTCTTC.